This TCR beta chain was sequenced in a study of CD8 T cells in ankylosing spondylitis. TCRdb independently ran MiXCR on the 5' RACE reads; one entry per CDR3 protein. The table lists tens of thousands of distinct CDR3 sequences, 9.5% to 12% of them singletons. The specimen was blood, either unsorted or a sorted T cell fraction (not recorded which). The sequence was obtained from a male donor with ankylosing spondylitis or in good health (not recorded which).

The CDR3: CSVAAFNEQFF. The CDR3 nucleotides are TGCAGCGTAGCCGCCTTCAATGAGCAGTTCTTC. V is TRBV29-1 and J is TRBJ2-1, with D uncertain. CDR3 length: 11 residues. With 6 bases removed from V and 6 bases from J, the gap between germline ends came to 9 bases. The germline V gene encodes CDR1 SQVTM and CDR2 ANQGSEA.